This T cell receptor (beta chain) was observed in a study of T cell responses to AZD1222 COVID-19 vaccine. This CDR3 region has 14 residues. V dropped 4 bases and J dropped 2 bases, with 10 bases sitting between them. Germline V gene sequence: CDR1 KGHSH, CDR2 LQKENI. Using immunoSEQ multiplex PCR, the repertoire was profiled, and TCRdb retains in-frame clones only, with some absent. The sample records about 140,000 clones, approximately 90% being singletons. Sample: peripheral blood, taken 28 days after the second AZD1222 dose. The chain joins TRBV18 to TRBJ2-3; D could derive from TRBD1 or TRBD2 (5 bases each). The receptor was isolated from an adult who received the AZD1222 COVID-19 vaccine. CDR3 sequence reads: CASSRGRHTDTQYF. CDR3 DNA sequence: TGTGCCAGCTCACGGGGGAGACACACAGATACGCAGTATTTT.